Presented here are 18 T cell receptor beta chains from one specimen sequenced in a study of identifying expanded T cells in peripheral blood. Clones were read by immunoSEQ multiplex PCR, and TCRdb kept only the in-frame ones, dropping some. The repertoire holds tens of thousands of clones, with about 90% as singletons. Sequenced material: blood. Source of these receptors: a person between 18 and 69 years old in good health.

The chain recombines TRBV11-2 with TRBJ2-7; 7 bases align to TRBD2. Per germline, CDR1 SGHAT and CDR2 FQNNGV. The CDR3 loop spans 16 amino acids. J was trimmed by 0 bases and V by 6 bases; bases with no gene match: 11. The CDR3 DNA follows: TGTGCCAGCAGAGCGCCTGCGCGGGGGAGCTCCTACGAGCAGTACTTC. Residues: CASRAPARGSSYEQYF.

This chain joins TRBV29-1 and TRBJ1-2; D not resolved. With 4 bases removed from V and 7 bases from J, the gap between germline ends came to 16 bases. CDR3 length: 13 amino acids. Per the germline V gene, CDR1 is SQVTM and CDR2 is ANQGSEA. The CDR3 spells CSVAVHEPSGYTF. In DNA form, the CDR3 reads TGCAGCGTTGCAGTCCACGAGCCCTCTGGCTACACCTTC.

This chain connects TRBV21-1 to TRBJ2-1; the D call of TRBD1 is as the table states it, not checked on the DNA. TRBV21-1 is deemed a pseudogene. The CDR3 totals 15 residues. The DNA for the CDR3 is TGTGCCAGCAGCGCCGGACAGGCGCCTTACAATGAGCAGTTCTTC. This sequence encodes CASSAGQAPYNEQFF.

The rearrangement joins TRBV5-4 to TRBJ2-7; 7 bases are shared with TRBD1. This CDR3 is built from 14 residues. Germline-derived CDR1 and CDR2 are SGHNT and YYREEE (reference sequence). Losses at the gene ends were 3 bases for V and 5 bases for J; bases not matched to a gene: 8. The CDR3 DNA follows: TGTGCCAGCAGCTCCCGACAGGGTACGGACGAGCAGTACTTC. Translated: CASSSRQGTDEQYF.

The rearrangement links TRBV7-2 to TRBJ2-7; D gene ambiguous. This CDR3 contains 14 residues. Germline V gene lookup returns CDR1 SGHTA and CDR2 FQGNSA. V was cut by 1 base and J by 0 bases, with 7 bases left in between. CDR3 in amino acids: CASSLEQTSYEQYF. The DNA for the CDR3 is TGTGCCAGCAGCTTAGAACAGACCTCCTACGAGCAGTACTTC.

The chain employs TRBV18 and TRBJ1-1; D is perhaps TRBD1 (5 bases). V lost 2 bases to trimming and J lost 4 bases, with 14 bases between them. The CDR3 has 15 residues. Germline values: CDR1 KGHSH, CDR2 LQKENI. DNA of the CDR3: TGTGCCAGCTCACCATCTAGTGCGGGGGGCACTGAAGCTTTCTTT. This sequence encodes CASSPSSAGGTEAFF.

This chain uses TRBV6-1 with TRBJ2-5; tentatively, D is TRBD1 (6 bases). Deletions cut 7 bases from V and 7 bases from J, with 16 bases between. The CDR3 runs 13 residues. CDR1 and CDR2 (germline): MNHNS, SASEGT. Here the CDR3 reads CASTERGMWTQYF. CDR3 DNA: TGTGCCAGCACCGAGAGGGGGATGTGGACCCAGTACTTC.

The chain is built from TRBV10-2 and TRBJ2-5; D is unclear. In germline, CDR1 is WSHSY, CDR2 SAAADI. This CDR3 comprises 13 residues. The ends were cut back, 5 bases at V and 0 bases at J, with 7 bases in the middle. The CDR3 nucleotides read TGCGCCAGCAGTCCCGGCTACCAAGAGACCCAGTACTTC. Protein: CASSPGYQETQYF.

The CDR3 nucleotides read TGTGCCAGCAGTCCTAGGACTTTCCAGCCCTACGAGCAGTACTTC. The encoded protein is CASSPRTFQPYEQYF. The rearrangement uses TRBV27 and TRBJ2-7, with D tentatively TRBD2 (5 bases). V was clipped by 5 bases and J by 2 bases, with 16 bases between them. The CDR3 loop spans 15 amino acids. Germline CDR1 is MNHEY and CDR2 is SMNVEV (reference sequence).

The rearrangement links TRBV29-1 to TRBJ2-2, with D unclear. This CDR3 region has 12 residues. V lost 4 bases and J 3 bases, leaving 6 bases between the germline ends. The germline gives CDR1 SQVTM, CDR2 ANQGSEA. CDR3 sequence (DNA): TGCAGCGTTGGTCTCTACACCGGGGAGCTGTTTTTT. As protein: CSVGLYTGELFF.

The chain couples TRBV7-3 to TRBJ2-3; D unresolved. The V and J ends lost 3 bases and 2 bases respectively, with 12 bases between them. CDR1 SGHTA and CDR2 FQGTGA come from the germline V gene. The CDR3 is 15 amino acids. CDR3: CASSLTHLPTDTQYF. In DNA, the CDR3 is TGTGCCAGCAGCTTGACCCATCTCCCCACAGATACGCAGTATTTT.

The V and J genes are TRBV6-1 and TRBJ2-7; 8 bases map to TRBD1. The CDR3 is 16 residues long. J was trimmed by 2 bases and V by 3 bases; bases with no gene match: 9. Germline V gene lookup returns CDR1 MNHNS and CDR2 SASEGT. The CDR3, as DNA: TGTGCCAGCAGTGAGGGATCAGGGGGCCCCCCCTACGAGCAGTACTTC. Translating gives CASSEGSGGPPYEQYF.

J is TRBJ2-5 and V is TRBV7-9, with D uncertain. The CDR3 is made up of 8 amino acids. Per germline, CDR1 SEHNR and CDR2 FQNEAQ (reference sequence). CDR3 DNA sequence: TGTGGTATTGGTACCCAGTACTTC. Amino acids: CGIGTQYF.

J is TRBJ2-5 and V is TRBV9; D not resolved. Deletions cut 3 bases from V and 9 bases from J, with 9 bases between. The CDR3 has 11 residues. Germline loops: CDR1 SGDLS, CDR2 YYNGEE. CDR3 in amino acids: CASSARGPQYF. CDR3 DNA: TGTGCCAGCAGCGCCCGTGGACCCCAGTACTTC.

The chain combines TRBV2 with TRBJ1-5; a weak D match, TRBD1 (6 bases). V lost 8 bases, J lost 4 bases, and 18 bases lay in between. Germline V gene sequence: CDR1 SNHLY, CDR2 FYNNEI. This CDR3 is built from 15 residues. DNA for the CDR3: TGTGCCAGCGGGCAGGGGTTGGGCGCAAATCAGCCCCAGCATTTT. Translating it yields CASGQGLGANQPQHF.

The rearrangement links TRBV7-9 to TRBJ2-1; 7 bases map to TRBD1. V gave up 4 bases and J gave up 4 bases; unmatched junction bases: 7. This CDR3 has 15 residues. Germline-derived CDR1 and CDR2 are SEHNR and FQNEAQ (reference sequence). The CDR3 sequence: CASSSTGFKYNEQFF. DNA for the CDR3: TGTGCCAGCAGCTCGACAGGGTTCAAGTACAATGAGCAGTTCTTC.

The rearrangement uses TRBV30 and TRBJ1-3; no clear D. Germline lookup yields CDR1 GTSNPN and CDR2 SVGIG (reference sequence). With 5 bases removed from V and 0 bases from J, the gap between germline ends came to 5 bases. The CDR3 extends over 12 amino acids. Written as DNA, the CDR3 is TGTGCCTGGGGAGTCTCTGGAAACACCATATATTTT. Amino acids: CAWGVSGNTIYF.

This rearrangement joins TRBV6-5 to TRBJ2-7; D is unresolved. The CDR3 spans 14 residues. CDR1 is MNHEY, CDR2 SVGAGI, per germline. With 0 bases removed from V and 1 base from J, the gap between germline ends came to 7 bases. CDR3 in amino acids: CASSYSLKSYEQYF. In nucleotides, the CDR3 is TGTGCCAGCAGTTACTCGCTCAAATCCTACGAGCAGTACTTC.